The next 21 T cell receptor beta chains were all read from a single sample in a study of OX40 agonist ivuxolimab in advanced cancers. Assay used: immunoSEQ multiplex PCR; TCRdb lists only in-frame clones, some missing. Of 70,000 to 75,000 clones in the sample, around 80% were seen once. The specimen was CD4+ or CD8+ T cells sorted from blood, collected in a trial of the OX40 agonist ivuxolimab. The receptors were gathered from an adult with an advanced solid tumor such as melanoma, head and neck, liver or kidney cancer.

The rearrangement links TRBV2 to TRBJ1-2; D not certain. With 8 bases removed from V and 3 bases from J, the gap between germline ends came to 7 bases. Germline V CDR1 and CDR2: SNHLY, FYNNEI. There are 11 residues in the CDR3. CDR3 nucleotide sequence: TGTGCCAGCGGCGGGGACTATGGCTACACCTTC. Its translation is CASGGDYGYTF.

The chain recombines TRBV6-6 with TRBJ1-2, with D maybe TRBD1 (6 bases). CDR3 length: 14 amino acids. Trimming cost V 4 bases and J 2 bases, with 11 bases left between them. Germline CDR1 MNHNY, CDR2 SVGAGI (reference sequence). This CDR3 is CASSLRTANYGYTF. CDR3 nucleotides: TGTGCCAGCAGTTTAAGGACAGCAAACTATGGCTACACCTTC.

This clone appeared a few times. The V call is TRBV2, the J call TRBJ2-5, with 9 bases lining up with TRBD2. J was trimmed by 2 bases and V by 5 bases; bases with no gene match: 15. The CDR3 totals 18 residues. Germline loops: CDR1 SNHLY, CDR2 FYNNEI. CDR3 residues: CASSYSVDWREGQETQYF. DNA of the CDR3: TGTGCCAGCAGTTATTCGGTTGACTGGCGGGAGGGACAAGAGACCCAGTACTTC.

The genes are TRBV28 and TRBJ1-2; D uncertain. V was trimmed by 10 bases and J by 2 bases, leaving 14 bases between them. CDR3 length: 13 amino acids. Per the germline V gene, CDR1 is MDHEN and CDR2 is SYDVKM. The CDR3 loop reads CAIQDPNNYGYTF. DNA for the CDR3: TGTGCCATCCAAGACCCAAACAACTATGGCTACACCTTC.

The chain uses TRBV7-8 and TRBJ1-2; the D gene is possibly TRBD1 (5 bases). This CDR3 region has 12 residues. Trimming cost V 5 bases and J 6 bases, with 10 bases left between them. Germline V gives CDR1 SGHVS, CDR2 FQNEAQ. Written as DNA, the CDR3 is TGTGCCAGCAGCCCAGGGTCTGATGGCTACACCTTC. Amino acids: CASSPGSDGYTF.

A single count supports this clone. The chain joins TRBV6-6 to TRBJ1-2; the D is unclear. V was shortened by 6 bases and J by 4 bases, with 12 bases between the two germline ends. Germline V lookup: CDR1 MNHNY, CDR2 SVGAGI (reference sequence). This CDR3 has 13 amino acids. The CDR3 region has the DNA TGTGCCAGCAGCCAAGACGGCCTCTATGGCTACACCTTC. Residues: CASSQDGLYGYTF.

The V gene is TRBV29-1, the J gene TRBJ2-2, with D perhaps TRBD2 (5 bases). V lost 6 bases and J 9 bases, leaving 11 bases between the germline ends. This CDR3 has 11 residues. Germline V gives CDR1 SQVTM, CDR2 ANQGSEA. DNA for the CDR3: TGCAGCGTACTAGTTTCCAGGGAGCTGTTTTTT. Its translation: CSVLVSRELFF.

This clone was counted once. The chain joins TRBV5-1 to TRBJ2-3; D call uncertain. V shed 4 bases and J shed 13 bases, with 16 bases lying between them. The CDR3 covers 12 residues. Germline-derived CDR1 and CDR2 are SGHRS and YFSETQ. Here the CDR3 DNA reads TGCGCCAGCAGCGAAAAACCGGGCCCGGAGTATTTT. This codes for CASSEKPGPEYF.

The chain is built from TRBV7-2 and TRBJ2-5; D gene uncertain. CDR3 length equals 15 residues. Trimming shortened V by 4 bases and J by 4 bases, and 16 bases separated the two germline ends. The germline V gene encodes CDR1 SGHTA and CDR2 FQGNSA. CDR3 DNA sequence: TGTGCCAGCAGCTCCCGGGTAGGGCTAGGAGAGACCCAGTACTTC. Residues: CASSSRVGLGETQYF. Full variable domain (missing parts from reference TRBV7-2 and TRBJ2-5): GAGVSQSPSNKVTEKGKDVELRCDPISGHTALYWYRQSLGQGLEFLIYFQGNSAPDKSGLPSDRFSAERTGGSVSTLTIQRTQQEDSAVYLCASSSRVGLGETQYFGPGTRLLVL.

This chain joins TRBV6-1 and TRBJ2-3; D gene ambiguous. V lost 2 bases, J lost 7 bases, and 10 bases lay in between. CDR1 and CDR2 from the germline V gene are MNHNS and SASEGT. This CDR3 contains 13 residues. The CDR3 coding sequence is TGTGCCAGCAGTGAACAGACACCGAATACGCAGTATTTT. Protein product: CASSEQTPNTQYF.

This clone was seen more than once but under ten times. This chain uses TRBV25-1 with TRBJ1-3; D is uncertain. Germline CDR1 and CDR2: MGHDK and SYGVNS. The germline V and J ends were trimmed by 1 base and 0 bases, with 7 bases remaining between them. The CDR3 covers 15 residues. CDR3 coding DNA: TGTGCCAGCAGTGAATCCGGTGACTCTGGAAACACCATATATTTT. This codes for CASSESGDSGNTIYF.

The J gene is TRBJ2-2, the V gene TRBV27; D possibly matches TRBD1 or TRBD2 (5 bases each). V was pared by 3 bases and J by 4 bases, with 12 bases between. Germline assignment: CDR1 MNHEY and CDR2 SMNVEV (reference sequence). The CDR3 runs 15 residues. CDR3 in DNA: TGTGCCAGCAGTTTCTGGGACCCTTTCACCGGGGAGCTGTTTTTT. The encoded protein is CASSFWDPFTGELFF.

This clone was picked up one time. The J gene is TRBJ2-1, the V gene TRBV7-2; D ambiguous. The V gene lost 2 bases and the J gene lost 9 bases, with 14 bases spanning the gap. The CDR3 sequence is 14 residues long. The germline CDR1 and CDR2 sequences are SGHTA and FQGNSA. The CDR3 coding sequence is TGTGCCAGCAGCTTAACGTTCTTACTCAGTGAGCAGTTCTTC. Translated, it gives CASSLTFLLSEQFF.

This clone has a handful of counts. This rearrangement joins TRBV19 to TRBJ1-5; 12 bases agree with TRBD1. V lost 4 bases, J lost 11 bases, and 9 bases stayed unmatched. The CDR3 contains 15 residues. Per germline, CDR1 LNHDA and CDR2 SQIVND (reference sequence). In DNA, the CDR3 is TGTGCCAGTAGTAACCGGGACAGGGGGCCGATGGCCCAGCATTTT. Protein product: CASSNRDRGPMAQHF.

The V call is TRBV28, the J call TRBJ2-1, with TRBD1 identical over 10 bases. V shed 6 bases and J 7 bases; nucleotides not matched to a gene: 12. The CDR3 sequence is 16 residues long. Germline loops: CDR1 MDHEN, CDR2 SYDVKM. This chain's CDR3 is CASSQNSGQGRNEQFF. CDR3 nucleotide sequence: TGTGCCAGCAGCCAAAATTCGGGACAGGGGAGAAATGAGCAGTTCTTC.

The chain combines TRBV25-1 with TRBJ2-5; perhaps TRBD2 as D (6 bases). V gave up 3 bases and J gave up 2 bases, with 10 bases separating them. The CDR3 is 14 residues long. Germline assignment: CDR1 MGHDK and CDR2 SYGVNS. In DNA form, the CDR3 reads TGTGCCAGCAGTGACCCCGGGACTCAAGAGACCCAGTACTTC. This codes for CASSDPGTQETQYF.

The V and J genes are TRBV5-1 and TRBJ2-1; 7 bases agree with TRBD2. Germline-derived CDR1 and CDR2 are SGHRS and YFSETQ. The V and J ends lost 4 bases and 0 bases, in that order; junction bases with no gene match: 4. The CDR3 sequence is 15 residues long. The CDR3 bases are TGCGCCAGCAGCCCGAGCGGGGACTCCTACAATGAGCAGTTCTTC. Translation: CASSPSGDSYNEQFF. The full variable domain, completed using reference TRBV5-1 and TRBJ2-1, is KAGVTQTPRYLIKTRGQQVTLSCSPISGHRSVSWYQQTPGQGLQFLFEYFSETQRNKGNFPGRFSGRQFSNSRSEMNVSTLELGDSALYLCASSPSGDSYNEQFFGPGTRLTVL.

The chain uses TRBV5-1 and TRBJ1-3, with no clear D. The length of the CDR3 is 13 residues. The germline V gene encodes CDR1 SGHRS and CDR2 YFSETQ. V lost 3 bases to trimming and J lost 4 bases, with 8 bases between them. This CDR3 reads CASSSTLGNTIYF. The CDR3 nucleotides are TGCGCCAGCAGCTCCACCCTAGGAAACACCATATATTTT.

The V gene is TRBV6-1, the J gene TRBJ1-2, with TRBD1 matching 10 bases. Germline V lookup: CDR1 MNHNS, CDR2 SASEGT. CDR3 size: 13 residues. After removal of 5 bases from V and 8 bases from J, the junction contained 5 bases not matched to a gene. The CDR3 spells CASSRQGARGYTF. The CDR3, as DNA: TGTGCCAGCAGTCGACAGGGGGCGCGAGGCTACACCTTC.

The rearrangement joins TRBV11-3 to TRBJ2-1; D uncertain. Trimming shortened V by 2 bases and J by 0 bases, and 5 bases separated the two germline ends. CDR1 and CDR2 (germline): SGHNT, YENEEA. This CDR3 is 14 amino acids long. The DNA for the CDR3 is TGTGCCAGCAGCTTAATGGGCTCCTACAATGAGCAGTTCTTC. Its translation: CASSLMGSYNEQFF.

CDR3 region: CASSPQGTSVGGTGELFF. In DNA form, the CDR3 reads TGCGCCAGCAGCCCCCAGGGCACGTCGGTGGGGGGGACCGGGGAGCTGTTTTTT. This chain links TRBV5-1 with TRBJ2-2, with 7 nucleotides matching TRBD2. Losses at the gene ends were 4 bases for V and 5 bases for J; bases not matched to a gene: 17. Per the germline V gene, CDR1 is SGHRS and CDR2 is YFSETQ. The CDR3 has 18 residues.